This TCR beta chain was profiled in a study of blood T cell repertoires in COVID-19. Study in general: Both acute and convalescent COVID-19 samples were obtained from the United States, Italy and Spain. PBMCs, B-cell-depleted T cells, or T cells were the source of the cDNA or gDNA that made up the material.

The data were produced by immunoSEQ multiplex PCR, yet TCRdb's version contains in-frame clones alone and is incomplete. The sample holds 65,000 to 70,000 clones, more than 75% seen once. Per germline, CDR1 SGHRS and CDR2 YFSETQ. This CDR3 comprises 14 residues. V lost 0 bases, J lost 4 bases, and 10 bases lay in between. The TCR originated in a man over 45 with active COVID-19. Sequenced sample: peripheral blood. The chain couples TRBV5-1 to TRBJ2-5; D remains ambiguous. As DNA, the CDR3 is TGCGCCAGCAGCTTGGACAGAGTTGGAGAGACCCAGTACTTC. Amino acids: CASSLDRVGETQYF. Complete variable domain (other parts from reference TRBV5-1 and TRBJ2-5): KAGVTQTPRYLIKTRGQQVTLSCSPISGHRSVSWYQQTPGQGLQFLFEYFSETQRNKGNFPGRFSGRQFSNSRSEMNVSTLELGDSALYLCASSLDRVGETQYFGPGTRLLVL.